The T cell receptor (beta chain) under discussion was sequenced for a study of shared clonotypes between healthy human individuals (dated by TCRdb to 2020 to 2022). With regard to the full study: The cohort comprised two women and a few men aged 18 to 49 years. Each donor's leukapheresis produced roughly between roughly 0.9 and 9 billion PBMCs. To estimate repertoire size and how much clonotypes are shared between individuals, the study performed deep sequencing of blood TCR repertoires from roughly five healthy adults. For each donor, CD4 naive and CD4 memory were each run on three plates, CD8 naive on two plates, and CD8 memory on one plate. To increase sequencing depth and limit assay-specific biases, TCR repertoire library preparation and sequencing were carried out by different laboratories using diverse techniques.

Points on this clone: This clone's antigen is unknown. It has no much larger one-base neighbor in the sample; base qualities were not kept.

Using the deep immunoSEQ assay, TCR CDR3 regions were amplified from genomic DNA by multiplex PCR. Extracted genomic DNA from each cell subset was distributed evenly across all wells of several immunoSEQ 96-well plates, and each plate was treated as a replicate. Each replicate PCR for sorted subsets received about 210 ng genomic DNA, equal to tens of thousands of T cell genomes. Purified libraries were measured with a Qubit 3.0 fluorometer, size-checked on a Bioanalyzer 2100, and measured again with the KAPA Library Quantification kit. A separate single-read 150-cycle Illumina NextSeq 550 flow cell was used to sequence each immunoSEQ 96-well plate. Processing in the source paper ran as follows. The immunoSEQ output contained only junctional sequences without quality scores, so filtering could not match that applied to full-length reads. To assign V/J genes and CDR3, sequences were annotated using PyIR, a Python wrapper for IgBLAST v1.9, with IMGT germline references. Any read was removed if the V/J assignment was weak (E-value above 1e-6), the CDR3 was missing, or the read contained stop codons, out-of-frame junctions, or ambiguous translated residues. V3J clonotypes were defined as sequences sharing an identical inferred V gene, J gene, and CDR3 amino acid sequence. Percentage overlap between repertoires was computed as shared unique clonotypes divided by the size of the smaller repertoire. Three approaches were used to assess repertoire richness: RTK rarefaction, the Chao1 estimator, and Recon v2.1 estimates of unobserved clonotypes. Generation probabilities were computed with OLGA for all TCRbeta clonotypes obtained by the gDNA method from a few donors. The table comes from immuneACCESS by way of TCRdb, which keeps in-frame sequences with V and J called. Part of the clones is missing from these tables; in studies checked, under half for an unresolved V gene and the rest for unknown reasons. The D gene and trimming were derived from the DNA, and the V and J assignments and clone size from that table. The sample records hundreds of thousands of clones, 72% of which are singletons. The ten largest clones take up about 1.7% of the sample.

General study outcomes and caveats: Only blood was sampled, and tissue TCR repertoires likely differ from those in blood. Because the study included a small number of donors, the genetic and exposure-history diversity represented was limited. Rarefaction of sorted-subset datasets indicated incomplete sequencing despite the large sequencing depth. Higher generation probabilities were observed for clonotypes shared by all four sorted-subset donors than for non-shared clonotypes. Approximately 5% of naive CD4, 3.5% of naive CD8, about 2.4% of memory CD4, and over 0.35% of memory CD8 clonotypes were shared across four donors. Based on pairwise subsampling, the degree of clonotype sharing among donors was expected to be affected by sequencing depth. Naive subsets generally had larger estimated clonotype richness than memory subsets did.

The donors were healthy, HIV-negative adults with no recently reported acute infections or vaccinations. Every donor was a Caucasian adult living in Nashville, Tennessee, USA. Magnetic negative selection was used to enrich CD4+ T cells, after which naive cells were positively selected on CD45RA and the negative fraction became the memory subset. Blood was collected by leukapheresis, and PBMCs were isolated by Ficoll-Histopaque density gradient centrifugation and then cryopreserved in liquid nitrogen vapor phase. Analytical flow cytometry was used to check the purity and quantity of every magnetically sorted T cell population. Each sorted fraction had its genomic DNA isolated and then quantified by UV absorbance on a Nanodrop 2000c. This TCR came from a woman in her twenties or thirties in good health. The material sequenced was memory CD4+ T cells sorted from blood. Taken with the paper, the label for cell subset or site translates to: CD45RA-negative fraction.

Here is the DNA: TGTGCCAGCAGCCTCCAGCTAGCGGGGGCTACAGATACGCAGTATTTT. It codes for CASSLQLAGATDTQYF. Rearrangement joined TRBV7-2 to TRBJ2-3; 10 bases in between match TRBD2. From V the trimming removes 5 bases and from J it removes 3 bases, while the gene matches leave 8 bases of the junction unaccounted for. Including cysteine and phenylalanine, the CDR3 has 16 amino acids. The retained sequence is limited to the CDR3, 48 bases, with the frame set at the first base. From a lookup of the germline V gene, CDR1 and CDR2 are SGHTA and FQGNSA.